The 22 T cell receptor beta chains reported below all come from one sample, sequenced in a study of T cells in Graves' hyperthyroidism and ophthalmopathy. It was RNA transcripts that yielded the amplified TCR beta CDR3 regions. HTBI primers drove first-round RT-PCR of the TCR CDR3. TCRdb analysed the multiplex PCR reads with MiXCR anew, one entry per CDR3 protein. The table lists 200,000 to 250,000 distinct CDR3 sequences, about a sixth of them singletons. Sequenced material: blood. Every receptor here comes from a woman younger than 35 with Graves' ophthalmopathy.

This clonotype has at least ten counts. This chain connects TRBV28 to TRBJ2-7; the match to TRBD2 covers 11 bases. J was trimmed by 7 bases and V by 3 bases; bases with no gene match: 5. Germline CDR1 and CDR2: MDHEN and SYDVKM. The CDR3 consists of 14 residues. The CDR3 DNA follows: TGTGCCAGCAGTTTTAAAACTAGCGGGGGTGAGCAGTACTTC. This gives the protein CASSFKTSGGEQYF.

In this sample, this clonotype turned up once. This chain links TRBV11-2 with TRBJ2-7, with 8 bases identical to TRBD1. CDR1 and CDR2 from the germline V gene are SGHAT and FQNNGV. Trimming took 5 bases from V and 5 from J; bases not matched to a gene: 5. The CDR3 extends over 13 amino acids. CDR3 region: CASSRTGPNEQYF. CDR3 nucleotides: TGTGCCAGCAGCCGGACAGGGCCCAACGAGCAGTACTTC.

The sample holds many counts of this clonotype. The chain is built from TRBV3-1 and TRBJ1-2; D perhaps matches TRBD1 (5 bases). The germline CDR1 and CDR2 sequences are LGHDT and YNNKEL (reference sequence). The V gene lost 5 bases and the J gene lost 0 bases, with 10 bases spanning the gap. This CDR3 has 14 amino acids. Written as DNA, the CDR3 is TGTGCCAGCAGCGCCACAGGATCTAACTATGGCTACACCTTC. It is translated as CASSATGSNYGYTF.

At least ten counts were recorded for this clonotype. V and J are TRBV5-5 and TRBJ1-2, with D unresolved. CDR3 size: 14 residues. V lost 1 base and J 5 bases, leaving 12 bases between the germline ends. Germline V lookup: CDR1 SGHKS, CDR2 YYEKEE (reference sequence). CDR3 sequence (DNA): TGTGCCAGCAGCTTGAGGCCAGATCTTTATGGCTACACCTTC. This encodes CASSLRPDLYGYTF.

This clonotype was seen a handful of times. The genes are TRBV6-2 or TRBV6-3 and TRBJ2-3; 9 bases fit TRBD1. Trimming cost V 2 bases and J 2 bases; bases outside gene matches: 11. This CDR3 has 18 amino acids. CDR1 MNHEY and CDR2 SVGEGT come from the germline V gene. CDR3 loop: CASSYTLGGQGDTDTQYF. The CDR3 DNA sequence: TGTGCCAGCAGTTACACCCTCGGGGGACAGGGAGACACAGATACGCAGTATTTT.

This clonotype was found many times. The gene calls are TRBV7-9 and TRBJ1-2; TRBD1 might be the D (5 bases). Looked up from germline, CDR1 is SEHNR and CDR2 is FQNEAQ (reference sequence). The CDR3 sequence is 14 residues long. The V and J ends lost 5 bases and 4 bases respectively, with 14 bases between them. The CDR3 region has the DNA TGTGCCAGCAGCCCAGGGCGGGGGTTCTATGGCTACACCTTC. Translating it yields CASSPGRGFYGYTF. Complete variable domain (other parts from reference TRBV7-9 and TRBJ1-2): DTGVSQNPRHKITKRGQNVTFRCDPISEHNRLYWYRQTLGQGPEFLTYFQNEAQLEKSRLLSDRFSAERPKGSFSTLEIQRTEQGDSAMYLCASSPGRGFYGYTFGSGTRLTVV.

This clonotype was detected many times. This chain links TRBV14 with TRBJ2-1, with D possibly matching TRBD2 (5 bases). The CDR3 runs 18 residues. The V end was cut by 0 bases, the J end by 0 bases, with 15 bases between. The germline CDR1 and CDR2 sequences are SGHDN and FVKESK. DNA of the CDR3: TGTGCCAGCAGCCAAGATCTTGGTGACTATAGCTCCTACAATGAGCAGTTCTTC. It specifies CASSQDLGDYSSYNEQFF. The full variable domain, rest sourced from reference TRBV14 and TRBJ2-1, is EAGVTQFPSHSVIEKGQTVTLRCDPISGHDNLYWYRRVMGKEIKFLLHFVKESKQDESGMPNNRFLAERTGGTYSTLKVQPAELEDSGVYFCASSQDLGDYSSYNEQFFGPGTRLTVL.

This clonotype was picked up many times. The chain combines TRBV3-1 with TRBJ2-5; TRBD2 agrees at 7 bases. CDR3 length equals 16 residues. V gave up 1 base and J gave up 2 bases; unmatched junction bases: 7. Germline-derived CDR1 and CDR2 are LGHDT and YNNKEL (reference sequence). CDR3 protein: CASSQGFGRTQETQYF. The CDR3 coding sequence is TGTGCCAGCAGCCAAGGTTTCGGGAGGACTCAAGAGACCCAGTACTTC.

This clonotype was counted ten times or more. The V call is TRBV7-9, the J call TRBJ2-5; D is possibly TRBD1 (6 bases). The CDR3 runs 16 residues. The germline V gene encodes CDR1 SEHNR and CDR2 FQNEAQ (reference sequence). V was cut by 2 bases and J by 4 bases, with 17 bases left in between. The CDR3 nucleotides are TGTGCCAGCAGCTTAATAAGGAGAGGGGGATCAGAGACCCAGTACTTC. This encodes CASSLIRRGGSETQYF.

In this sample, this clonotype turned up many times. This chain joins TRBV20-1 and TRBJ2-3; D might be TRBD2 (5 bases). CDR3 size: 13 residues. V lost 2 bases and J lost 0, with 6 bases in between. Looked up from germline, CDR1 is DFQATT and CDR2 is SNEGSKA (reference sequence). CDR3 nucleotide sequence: TGCAGTGCTAGATGGACTAGCACAGATACGCAGTATTTT. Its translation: CSARWTSTDTQYF.

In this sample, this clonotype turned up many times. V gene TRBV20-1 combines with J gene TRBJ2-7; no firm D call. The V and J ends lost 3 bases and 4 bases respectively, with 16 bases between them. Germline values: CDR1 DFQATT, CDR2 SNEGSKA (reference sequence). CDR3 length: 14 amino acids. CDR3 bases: TGCAGTGCTAGCCCCAGTCAGAATGAATACGAGCAGTACTTC. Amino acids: CSASPSQNEYEQYF.

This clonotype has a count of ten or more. The CDR3 nucleotides are TGTGCCAGCAGCCTGGACAGGGCGTTTGGGTTCACTGAAGCTTTCTTT. It encodes CASSLDRAFGFTEAFF. The genes are TRBV5-5 and TRBJ1-1; 8 positions agree with TRBD1. Trimming removed 4 bases from V and 4 bases from J; junction bases left unmatched: 12. The CDR3 loop spans 16 amino acids. CDR1 SGHKS and CDR2 YYEKEE come from the germline V gene (reference sequence).

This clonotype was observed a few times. The CDR3 DNA is TGTGCCAGTAGTTTACGACAGGGGGCATCGGAGACCCAGTACTTC. Translation: CASSLRQGASETQYF. The genes are TRBV19 and TRBJ2-5, with TRBD1 matching 10 bases. J lost 5 bases, V lost 5 bases, and 8 bases had no gene match. In germline, CDR1 is LNHDA, CDR2 SQIVND (reference sequence). The CDR3 has 15 amino acids.

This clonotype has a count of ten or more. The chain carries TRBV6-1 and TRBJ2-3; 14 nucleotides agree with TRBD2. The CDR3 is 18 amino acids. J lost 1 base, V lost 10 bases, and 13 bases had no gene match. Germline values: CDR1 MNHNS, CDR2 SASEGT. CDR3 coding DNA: TGTGCCACGGGGTCCGGGACTAGCGGGAGTTCGCGCACAGATACGCAGTATTTT. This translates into CATGSGTSGSSRTDTQYF.

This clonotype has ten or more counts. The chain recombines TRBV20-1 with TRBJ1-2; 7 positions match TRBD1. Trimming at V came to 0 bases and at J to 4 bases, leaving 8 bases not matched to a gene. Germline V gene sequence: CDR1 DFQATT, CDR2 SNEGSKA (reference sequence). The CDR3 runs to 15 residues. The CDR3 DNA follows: TGCAGTGCTAGAGACCCGACAGGGTTGATCTATGGCTACACCTTC. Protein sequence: CSARDPTGLIYGYTF.

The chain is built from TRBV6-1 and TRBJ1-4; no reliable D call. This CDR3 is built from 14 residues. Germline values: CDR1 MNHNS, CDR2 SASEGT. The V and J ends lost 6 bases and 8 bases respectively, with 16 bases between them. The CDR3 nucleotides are TGTGCCAGCAGCCTAGAAGAGTCATCCGAAAAACTGTTTTTT. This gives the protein CASSLEESSEKLFF.

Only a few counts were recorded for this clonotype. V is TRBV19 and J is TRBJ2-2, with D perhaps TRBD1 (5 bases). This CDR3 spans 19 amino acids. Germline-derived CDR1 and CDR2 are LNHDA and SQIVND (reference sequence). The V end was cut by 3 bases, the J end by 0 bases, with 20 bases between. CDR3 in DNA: TGTGCCAGTAGTATTAACAGGCCTAACCTGGATGCGAACACCGGGGAGCTGTTTTTT. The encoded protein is CASSINRPNLDANTGELFF. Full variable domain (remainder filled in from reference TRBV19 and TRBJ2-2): DGGITQSPKYLFRKEGQNVTLSCEQNLNHDAMYWYRQDPGQGLRLIYYSQIVNDFQKGDIAEGYSVSREKKESFPLTVTSAQKNPTAFYLCASSINRPNLDANTGELFFGEGSRLTVL.

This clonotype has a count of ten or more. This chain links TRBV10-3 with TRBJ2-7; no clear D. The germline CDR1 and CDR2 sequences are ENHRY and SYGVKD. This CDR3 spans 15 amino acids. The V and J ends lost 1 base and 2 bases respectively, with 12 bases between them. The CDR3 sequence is CAISEYQDGPYEQYF. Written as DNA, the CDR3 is TGTGCCATCAGTGAGTATCAGGACGGACCCTACGAGCAGTACTTC.

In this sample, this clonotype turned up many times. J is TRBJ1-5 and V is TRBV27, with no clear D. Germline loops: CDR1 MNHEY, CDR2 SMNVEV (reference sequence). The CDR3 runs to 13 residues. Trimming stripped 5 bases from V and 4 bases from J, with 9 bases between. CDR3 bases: TGTGCCAGCAGTCTCTCCTTTAATCAGCCCCAGCATTTT. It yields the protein CASSLSFNQPQHF.

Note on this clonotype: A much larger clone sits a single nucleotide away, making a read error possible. CDR3 DNA: TGTGCCAGCTCACCACCAAACTCTAGGGCCAACGTCCTGACTTTC. Its protein is CASSPPNSRANVLTF. This chain connects TRBV18 to TRBJ2-6; the D is unclear. The germline CDR1 and CDR2 sequences are KGHSH and LQKENI. The CDR3 length is 15 residues.

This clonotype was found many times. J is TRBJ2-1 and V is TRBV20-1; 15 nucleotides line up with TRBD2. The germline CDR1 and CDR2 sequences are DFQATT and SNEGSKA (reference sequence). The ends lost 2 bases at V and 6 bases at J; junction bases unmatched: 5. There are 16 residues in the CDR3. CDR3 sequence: CSARNGLAGGGNEQFF. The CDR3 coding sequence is TGCAGTGCTAGAAACGGACTAGCGGGAGGGGGCAATGAGCAGTTCTTC.

This chain's CDR3 is CASSLALAGGESGNTIYF. The CDR3 DNA sequence: TGTGCCAGCAGCTTAGCGCTGGCTGGGGGGGAGTCTGGAAACACCATATATTTT. V usage is TRBV7-9 and J usage is TRBJ1-3; tentative D call: TRBD1 (5 bases). In germline, CDR1 is SEHNR, CDR2 FQNEAQ (reference sequence). This CDR3 has 18 amino acids. The V end was cut by 0 bases, the J end by 1 base, with 16 bases between. Drawing the rest from reference TRBV7-9 and TRBJ1-3, the complete variable domain is DTGVSQNPRHKITKRGQNVTFRCDPISEHNRLYWYRQTLGQGPEFLTYFQNEAQLEKSRLLSDRFSAERPKGSFSTLEIQRTEQGDSAMYLCASSLALAGGESGNTIYFGEGSWLTVV.